This T cell receptor beta chain was sequenced during a study of blood T cell repertoires in COVID-19. About the study: Sites across the United States, Italy and Spain contributed samples from acute and convalescent COVID-19. Sources were T cells, B-cell-depleted T cells, or PBMCs; the material itself was cDNA or gDNA.

This clone appeared a few times. V was shortened by 5 bases and J by 2 bases, with 10 bases between the two germline ends. The CDR3 sequence is 14 residues long. Per the germline V gene, CDR1 is LNHDA and CDR2 is SQIVND (reference sequence). Per the study methods: Using reference gene primer amplification, nucleated cell counts were estimated. Assay used: immunoSEQ multiplex PCR; TCRdb lists only in-frame clones, some missing. D and trimming were read from the DNA, whereas the V and J calls and clone size are those reported in that table. The sample lists hundreds of thousands of clones, 87% seen once, with approximately 7.5% in the top ten.

The specimen sequenced was peripheral blood. The sequence was obtained from a man between 60 and 70 years old who had recovered from COVID-19. This rearrangement joins TRBV19 to TRBJ1-5; D gene unclear. The CDR3 is CASSPRHGNQPQHF. CDR3 DNA sequence: TGTGCCAGTAGTCCTCGACACGGCAATCAGCCCCAGCATTTT.